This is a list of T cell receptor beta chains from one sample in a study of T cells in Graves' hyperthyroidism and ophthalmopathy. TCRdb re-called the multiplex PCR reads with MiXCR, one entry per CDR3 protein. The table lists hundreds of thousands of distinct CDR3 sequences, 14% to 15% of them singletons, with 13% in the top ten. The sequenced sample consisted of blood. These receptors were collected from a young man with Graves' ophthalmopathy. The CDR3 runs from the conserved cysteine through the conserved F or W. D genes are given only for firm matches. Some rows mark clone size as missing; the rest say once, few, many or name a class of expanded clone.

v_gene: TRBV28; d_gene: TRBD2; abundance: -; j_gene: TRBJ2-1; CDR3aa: CASSLLSSGKHEQFF; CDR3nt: TGTGCCAGCAGTTTACTGTCTAGCGGGAAGCATGAGCAGTTCTTC
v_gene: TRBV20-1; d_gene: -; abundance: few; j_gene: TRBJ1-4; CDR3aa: CSARAGNEKLFF; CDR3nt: TGCAGTGCCCGGGCGGGAAATGAAAAACTGTTTTTT
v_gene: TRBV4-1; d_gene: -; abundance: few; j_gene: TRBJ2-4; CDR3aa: CASSQDPSEKNIQYF; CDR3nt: TGCGCCAGCAGCCAAGATCCCTCGGAGAAAAACATTCAGTACTTC
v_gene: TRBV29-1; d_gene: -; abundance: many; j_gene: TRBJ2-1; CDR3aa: CSAGTASYNEQFF; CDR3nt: TGCAGCGCAGGGACTGCCTCCTACAATGAGCAGTTCTTC
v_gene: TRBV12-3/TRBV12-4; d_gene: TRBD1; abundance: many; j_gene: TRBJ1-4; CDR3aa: CASSLGVTGTSEKLFF; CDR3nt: TGTGCCAGCAGTTTGGGGGTGACAGGGACTAGTGAAAAACTGTTTTTT
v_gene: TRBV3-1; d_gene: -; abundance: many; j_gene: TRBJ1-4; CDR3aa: CASSPTPTNEKLFF; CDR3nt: TGTGCCAGCAGCCCCACTCCAACTAATGAAAAACTGTTTTTT
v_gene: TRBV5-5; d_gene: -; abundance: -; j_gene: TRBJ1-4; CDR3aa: CASSLGEATNEKLFF; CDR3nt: TGTGCCAGCAGCCTGGGGGAAGCAACTAATGAAAAACTGTTTTTT
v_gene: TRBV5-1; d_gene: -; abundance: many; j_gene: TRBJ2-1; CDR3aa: CASRGSVGGNEQFF; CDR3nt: TGCGCCAGCAGAGGCTCGGTAGGGGGCAATGAGCAGTTCTTC
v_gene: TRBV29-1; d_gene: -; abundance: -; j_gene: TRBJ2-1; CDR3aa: CSVDQGRQETQFF; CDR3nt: TGCAGCGTTGACCAGGGGCGCCAAGAGACCCAGTTCTTC
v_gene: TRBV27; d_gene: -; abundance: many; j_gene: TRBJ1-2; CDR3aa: CAARSATRPGYTF; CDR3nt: TGTGCCGCTAGGTCTGCTACTCGACCTGGCTACACCTTC
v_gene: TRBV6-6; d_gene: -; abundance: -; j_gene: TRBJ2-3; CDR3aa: CASSYPKGRGPSTDTQYF; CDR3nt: TGTGCCAGCAGTTACCCTAAGGGGCGGGGACCTAGCACAGATACGCAGTATTTT
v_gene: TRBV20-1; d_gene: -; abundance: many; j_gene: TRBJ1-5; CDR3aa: CSARWTANQPQHF; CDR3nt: TGCAGTGCTAGGTGGACAGCCAATCAGCCCCAGCATTTT
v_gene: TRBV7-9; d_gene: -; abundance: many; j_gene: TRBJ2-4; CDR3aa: CASSREKPGVGNIQYF; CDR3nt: TGTGCCAGCAGCCGGGAAAAACCAGGTGTGGGGAACATTCAGTACTTC
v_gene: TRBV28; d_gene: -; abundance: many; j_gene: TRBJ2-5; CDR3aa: CASSPLTSLRFAQYF; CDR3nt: TGTGCCAGCAGTCCCCTGACTAGTTTGCGCTTCGCCCAGTACTTC
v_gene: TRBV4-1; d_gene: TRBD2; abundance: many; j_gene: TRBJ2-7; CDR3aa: CASSPWAAGDNEQYF; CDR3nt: TGCGCCAGCAGCCCCTGGGCAGCGGGGGACAACGAGCAGTACTTC
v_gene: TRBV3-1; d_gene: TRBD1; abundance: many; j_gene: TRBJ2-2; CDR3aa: CASSQGQGARELFF; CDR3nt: TGTGCCAGCAGCCAAGGACAGGGAGCCCGGGAGCTGTTTTTT
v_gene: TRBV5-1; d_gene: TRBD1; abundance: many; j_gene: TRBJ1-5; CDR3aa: CASSLDPAGTDNQPQHF; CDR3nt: TGCGCCAGCAGCTTGGATCCCGCCGGGACAGACAATCAGCCCCAGCATTTT
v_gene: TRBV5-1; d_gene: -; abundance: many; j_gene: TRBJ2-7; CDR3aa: CASSPGEYEQYF; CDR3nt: TGCGCCAGCAGCCCCGGGGAGTACGAGCAGTACTTC
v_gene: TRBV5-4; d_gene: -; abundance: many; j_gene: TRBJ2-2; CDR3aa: CASSEVESSPGELFF; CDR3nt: TGTGCCAGCAGCGAGGTGGAGAGCAGTCCCGGGGAGCTGTTTTTT
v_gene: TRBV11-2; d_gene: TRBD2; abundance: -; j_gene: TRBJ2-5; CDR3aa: CASRLSGGAGETQYF; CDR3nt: TGTGCCAGCAGGCTTAGCGGGGGGGCCGGGGAGACCCAGTACTTC
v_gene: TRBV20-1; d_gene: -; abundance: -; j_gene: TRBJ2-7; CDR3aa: CSARAIGSLGNYEQYF; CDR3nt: TGCAGTGCTAGGGCTATAGGGTCGCTCGGTAACTACGAGCAGTACTTC
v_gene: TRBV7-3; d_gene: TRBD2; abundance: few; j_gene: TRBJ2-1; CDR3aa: CASSPLAGGGEEQFF; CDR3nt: TGTGCCAGCAGCCCACTGGCGGGAGGGGGTGAGGAGCAGTTCTTC
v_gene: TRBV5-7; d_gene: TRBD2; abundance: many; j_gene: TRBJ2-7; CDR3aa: CASSSRLAGSSYEQYF; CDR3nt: TGTGCCAGCAGCTCCCGACTAGCGGGGAGCTCCTACGAGCAGTACTTC
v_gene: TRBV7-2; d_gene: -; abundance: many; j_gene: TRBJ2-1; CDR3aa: CASSTHSSSSYNEQFF; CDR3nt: TGTGCCAGCAGCACTCACTCCTCTAGCTCCTACAATGAGCAGTTCTTC
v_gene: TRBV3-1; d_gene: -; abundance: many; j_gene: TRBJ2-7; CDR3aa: CASSQVRWGIEQYF; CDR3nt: TGTGCCAGCAGCCAAGTCAGGTGGGGGATCGAGCAGTACTTC
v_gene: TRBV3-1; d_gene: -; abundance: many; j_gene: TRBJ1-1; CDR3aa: CASRTTTSAEAFF; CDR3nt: TGTGCCAGCAGAACTACTACGTCGGCTGAAGCTTTCTTT
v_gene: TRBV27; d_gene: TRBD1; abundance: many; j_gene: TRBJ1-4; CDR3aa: CASSLGQPVKLFF; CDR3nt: TGTGCCAGCAGTTTGGGACAGCCGGTAAAACTGTTTTTT
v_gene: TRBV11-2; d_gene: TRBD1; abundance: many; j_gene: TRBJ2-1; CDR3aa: CASSWDRVYNEQFF; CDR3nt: TGTGCCAGCAGCTGGGACAGGGTCTACAATGAGCAGTTCTTC
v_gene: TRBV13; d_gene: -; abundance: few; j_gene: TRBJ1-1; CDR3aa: CASSLGDEHTNTEAFF; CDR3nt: TGTGCCAGCAGCTTAGGCGACGAACACACGAACACTGAAGCTTTCTTT
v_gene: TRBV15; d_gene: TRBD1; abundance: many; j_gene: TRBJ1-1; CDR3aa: CATSPRDRGVDFF; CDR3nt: TGTGCCACCAGCCCCAGGGACAGGGGTGTTGATTTCTTT
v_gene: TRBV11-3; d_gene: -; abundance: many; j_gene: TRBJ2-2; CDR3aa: CASSARGTNTGELFF; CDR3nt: TGTGCCAGCAGCGCGAGGGGGACGAACACCGGGGAGCTGTTTTTT
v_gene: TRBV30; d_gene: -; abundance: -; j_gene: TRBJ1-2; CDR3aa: CAWTGTSYGYTF; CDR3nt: TGTGCCTGGACGGGGACGTCTTATGGCTACACCTTC
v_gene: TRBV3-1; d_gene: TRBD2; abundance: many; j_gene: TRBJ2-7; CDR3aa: CASSQGVAGGYEQYF; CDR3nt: TGTGCCAGCAGCCAAGGGGTAGCGGGTGGCTACGAGCAGTACTTC
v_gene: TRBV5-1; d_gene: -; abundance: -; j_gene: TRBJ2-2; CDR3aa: CASSLPGQTGELFF; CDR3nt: TGCGCCAGCAGCCTACCAGGGCAGACCGGGGAGCTGTTTTTT
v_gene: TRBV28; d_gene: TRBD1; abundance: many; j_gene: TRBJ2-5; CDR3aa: CASSVGQGRETQYF; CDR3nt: TGTGCCAGCAGTGTCGGACAGGGGAGAGAGACCCAGTACTTC
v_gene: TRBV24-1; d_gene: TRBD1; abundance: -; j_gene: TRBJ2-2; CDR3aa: CATSDQGQDTGELFF; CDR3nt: TGTGCCACCAGTGACCAGGGACAGGACACCGGGGAGCTGTTTTTT
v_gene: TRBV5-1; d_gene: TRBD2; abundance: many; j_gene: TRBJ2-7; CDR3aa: CASSYAGSREGYEQYF; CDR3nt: TGCGCCAGCAGCTACGCGGGGTCCAGGGAGGGCTACGAGCAGTACTTC
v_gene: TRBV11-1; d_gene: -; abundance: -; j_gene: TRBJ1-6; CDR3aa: CASSSLRTAHNSPLHF; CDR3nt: TGTGCCAGCAGCTCCCTACGGACGGCCCATAATTCACCCCTCCACTTT
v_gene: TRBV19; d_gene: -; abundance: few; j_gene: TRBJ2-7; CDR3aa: CASSIDGLGEQYF; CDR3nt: TGTGCCAGTAGTATAGATGGCCTTGGAGAGCAGTACTTC
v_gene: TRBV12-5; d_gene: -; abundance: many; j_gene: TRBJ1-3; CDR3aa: CASGLVLDGISSSGNTIYF; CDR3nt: TGTGCTAGTGGTTTGGTACTGGACGGAATTAGCTCCTCTGGAAACACCATATATTTT
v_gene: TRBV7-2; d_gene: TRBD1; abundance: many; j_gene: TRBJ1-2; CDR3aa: CASSLKEGGYYGYTF; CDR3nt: TGTGCCAGCAGCTTAAAGGAAGGGGGCTACTATGGCTACACCTTC
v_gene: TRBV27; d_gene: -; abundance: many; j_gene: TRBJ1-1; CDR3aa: CASSRFSGNTEAFF; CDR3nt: TGTGCCAGCAGCCGTTTTTCCGGGAACACTGAAGCTTTCTTT
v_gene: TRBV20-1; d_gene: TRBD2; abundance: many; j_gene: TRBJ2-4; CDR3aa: CSARDASGGNIQYF; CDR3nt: TGCAGTGCTAGAGATGCTAGCGGGGGGAACATTCAGTACTTC
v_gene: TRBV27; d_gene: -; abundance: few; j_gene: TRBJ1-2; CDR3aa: CASSLIGGWNGYTF; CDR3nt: TGTGCCAGCAGTTTAATCGGGGGCTGGAATGGCTACACCTTC
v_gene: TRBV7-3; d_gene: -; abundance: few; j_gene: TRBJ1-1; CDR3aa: CASSLQGQMNTEAFF; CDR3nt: TGTGCCAGCAGCTTACAAGGACAGATGAACACTGAAGCTTTCTTT
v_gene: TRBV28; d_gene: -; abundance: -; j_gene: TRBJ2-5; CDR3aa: CASSLAGTGRGETQYF; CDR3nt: TGTGCCAGCAGCTTAGCGGGGACAGGCCGTGGGGAGACCCAGTACTTC
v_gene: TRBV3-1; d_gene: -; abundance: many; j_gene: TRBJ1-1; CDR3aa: CASSQGIQNTEAFF; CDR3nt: TGTGCCAGCAGCCAAGGGATACAGAACACTGAAGCTTTCTTT
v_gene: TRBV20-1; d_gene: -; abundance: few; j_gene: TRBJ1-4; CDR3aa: CSARDQGIGWEKLFF; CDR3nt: TGCAGTGCTAGAGATCAGGGGATAGGATGGGAAAAACTGTTTTTT
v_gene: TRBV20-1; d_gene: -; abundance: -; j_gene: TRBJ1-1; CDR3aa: CSASSGENTEAFF; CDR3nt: TGCAGTGCTAGCAGCGGGGAGAACACTGAAGCTTTCTTT